This T cell receptor beta chain was recorded in a study of cytomegalovirus exposure and HLA in healthy donors. Primers for the PCR totalled 60 Vbeta and 13 Jbeta. Clones were sequenced by immunoSEQ multiplex PCR, and TCRdb holds only the in-frame ones, with some missing. Of around 150,000 clones in the sample, roughly 80% were seen once. V gave up 0 bases and J gave up 3 bases; unmatched junction bases: 0. The length of the CDR3 is 14 residues. Germline lookup yields CDR1 SGHKS and CDR2 YYEKEE (reference sequence). Sequenced sample: PBMCs. The chain links TRBV5-5 to TRBJ2-1; 7 positions agree with TRBD1. This clonotype was sampled from a man aged 45-60 years in good health and CMV-seropositive. As DNA, the CDR3 is TGTGCCAGCAGCTTGGGGGACAGCTACAATGAGCAGTTCTTC. Amino acid sequence: CASSLGDSYNEQFF.